This T cell receptor (beta chain) was captured by sequencing in a study of blood T cell repertoires in COVID-19. Clinical histories supplied by participants themselves formed the basis of cohort assignment. What the recovered Cohort 3 donors had was two negative PCRs, clearance, or symptom resolution. Profiled with immunoSEQ multiplex PCR; TCRdb holds only in-frame clones, not every one. The sample consists of roughly 200,000 clones, 85% of them appearing once. This CDR3 has 13 amino acids. The germline V and J ends were trimmed by 3 bases and 3 bases, with 9 bases remaining between them. Germline-derived CDR1 and CDR2 are MNHEY and SMNVEV (reference sequence).

The receptor comes from a man aged 35 to 55 who had recovered from COVID-19. The genes are TRBV27 and TRBJ2-7; D not certain. Sequencing input: PBMCs or T cells enriched from blood (not recorded which). CDR3 in amino acids: CASSLTGYYEQYF. DNA for the CDR3: TGTGCCAGCAGTTTGACGGGTTACTACGAGCAGTACTTC.